Detailed here is one T cell receptor (beta chain). The antigen is undetermined. This sample was taken from a study of cytomegalovirus exposure and HLA in healthy donors. The PCR was carried out with 60 Vbeta primers and 13 Jbeta primers. Profiling relied on immunoSEQ multiplex PCR, and the TCRdb table lists in-frame clones only, not all of them. The sample holds 100,000 to 150,000 clones, 77% seen once. General study findings and limits: One variant, a missense change in DCLRE1C, was linked in a later analysis to TCR beta V- and J-gene trimming. Sequencing artifact likely explains a cluster of highly shared sequence variants. The study designated about 160 TCR beta chains cytomegalovirus-associated.

The sample consisted of PBMCs. The origin of this receptor is a man aged 18 to 29 in good health and CMV-seropositive.

The CDR3 DNA reads TGTGCCAGCACCCCGGGTTACGAGCAGTACTTC. Translated, it gives CASTPGYEQYF. The rearrangement links TRBV28 to TRBJ2-7, with D unclear. The ends were cut back, 7 bases at V and 4 bases at J, with 8 bases in the middle. Germline loops: CDR1 MDHEN, CDR2 SYDVKM. There are 11 residues in the CDR3.